These 7 T cell receptor beta chains originate from one sample sequenced in a study of blood T cell repertoires in COVID-19. TCRdb's table, derived via immunoSEQ multiplex PCR, lists solely in-frame clones and lacks some. Of 200,000 or so clones listed, 65% to 85% are singletons. The specimen was peripheral blood. These receptors originate from a man between 60 and 75 years old with active or convalescent COVID-19.

The CDR3 DNA is TGTGCCAGCAGCCCGTTCTCCAGGGCTAGCGGGAACCTCAATGAGCAGTTCTTC. This encodes CASSPFSRASGNLNEQFF. The V call is TRBV14, the J call TRBJ2-1, with 9 bases matching TRBD2. This CDR3 is built from 18 residues. Germline V lookup: CDR1 SGHDN, CDR2 FVKESK. V trimming: 4 bases; J trimming: 6 bases; junction bases outside the gene matches: 16.

The chain combines TRBV30 with TRBJ2-7; either TRBD1 or TRBD2 may supply D (6 bases each). This CDR3 spans 13 amino acids. The V gene lost 5 bases and the J gene lost 6 bases, with 17 bases spanning the gap. CDR1 is GTSNPN and CDR2 is SVGIG in the germline V gene (reference sequence). This CDR3 is CAWGGLRGSEQYF. CDR3 DNA sequence: TGTGCCTGGGGGGGGCTACGTGGTTCCGAGCAGTACTTC.

The gene calls are TRBV10-3 and TRBJ1-5; D may be TRBD1 (5 bases). Germline CDR1 reads ENHRY; CDR2 reads SYGVKD. V shed 4 bases and J shed 5 bases, with 9 bases lying between them. CDR3 length equals 13 residues. The CDR3 region has the DNA TGTGCCATCAGTGGACGGGGGGATCAGCCCCAGCATTTT. Translation gives CAISGRGDQPQHF.

This chain joins TRBV7-2 and TRBJ2-5; 7 positions match TRBD1. CDR3 length: 15 residues. The germline CDR1 and CDR2 sequences are SGHTA and FQGNSA. J gave up 1 base and V 6 bases, and 8 bases lay outside the gene matches. The CDR3: CASRGQTNPQETQYF. CDR3 coding DNA: TGTGCCAGCAGGGGACAGACAAATCCCCAAGAGACCCAGTACTTC.

The gene calls are TRBV7-3 and TRBJ2-1; 8 bases line up with TRBD2. The J segment lost 7 bases and the V segment lost 3 bases, leaving 8 bases of the junction unmatched. This CDR3 is built from 15 residues. Per the germline V gene, CDR1 is SGHTA and CDR2 is FQGTGA. The DNA of the CDR3 is TGTGCCAGCAGCTTTCCGGGACTAGGCGCAAATGAGCAGTTCTTC. Amino acids: CASSFPGLGANEQFF. Full variable domain (outside the CDR3, taken from reference TRBV7-3 and TRBJ2-1): GAGVSQTPSNKVTEKGKYVELRCDPISGHTALYWYRQSLGQGPEFLIYFQGTGAADDSGLPNDRFFAVRPEGSVSTLKIQRTERGDSAVYLCASSFPGLGANEQFFGPGTRLTVL.

The chain carries TRBV7-2 and TRBJ2-2; D is possibly TRBD2 (7 bases). The V end lost 5 bases, the J end lost 4 bases, and 14 bases lay between the germline ends. CDR1 and CDR2 (germline): SGHTA, FQGNSA. This CDR3 has 15 amino acids. The CDR3 sequence is CASSIRGGSTGELFF. The CDR3 DNA sequence: TGTGCCAGCAGCATAAGGGGGGGTTCCACCGGGGAGCTGTTTTTT. The variable domain in full, with the rest retrieved from reference TRBV7-2 and TRBJ2-2, is GAGVSQSPSNKVTEKGKDVELRCDPISGHTALYWYRQSLGQGLEFLIYFQGNSAPDKSGLPSDRFSAERTGGSVSTLTIQRTQQEDSAVYLCASSIRGGSTGELFFGEGSRLTVL.

This chain connects TRBV18 to TRBJ1-6, with D perhaps TRBD1 (5 bases). This CDR3 has 16 amino acids. The germline V gene has CDR1 KGHSH and CDR2 LQKENI. Trimming stripped 6 bases from V and 7 bases from J, with 19 bases between. This CDR3 is CASSSVPQGGNSPLHF. Written as DNA, the CDR3 is TGTGCCAGCTCCTCGGTGCCCCAGGGAGGGAATTCACCCCTCCACTTT.